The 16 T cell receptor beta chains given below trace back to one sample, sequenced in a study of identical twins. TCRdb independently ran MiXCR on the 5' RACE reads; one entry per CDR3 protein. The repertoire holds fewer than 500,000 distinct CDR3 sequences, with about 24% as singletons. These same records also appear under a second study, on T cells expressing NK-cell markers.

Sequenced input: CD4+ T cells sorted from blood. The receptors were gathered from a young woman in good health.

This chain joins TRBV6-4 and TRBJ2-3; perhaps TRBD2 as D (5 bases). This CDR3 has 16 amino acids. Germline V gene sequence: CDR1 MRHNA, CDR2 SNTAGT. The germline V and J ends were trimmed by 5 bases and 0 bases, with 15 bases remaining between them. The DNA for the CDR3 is TGTGCCAGCAGTATTAAGCGGAGCACAAGCACAGATACGCAGTATTTT. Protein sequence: CASSIKRSTSTDTQYF.

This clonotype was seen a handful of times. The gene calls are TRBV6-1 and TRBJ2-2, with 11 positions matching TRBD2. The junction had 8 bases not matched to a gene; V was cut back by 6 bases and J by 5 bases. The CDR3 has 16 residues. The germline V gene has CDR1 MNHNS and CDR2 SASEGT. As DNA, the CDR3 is TGTGCCAGCAGACGCACTAGCGGGAGTTCAACCGGGGAGCTGTTTTTT. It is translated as CASRRTSGSSTGELFF.

The DNA of the CDR3 is TGTGCCAGCAGCTTTAGGCCCGAAAACACCATATATTTT. It yields the protein CASSFRPENTIYF. The genes are TRBV5-6 and TRBJ1-3; no clear D gene. The CDR3 runs 13 residues. The V and J ends lost 2 bases and 6 bases respectively, with 9 bases between them. The germline gives CDR1 SGHDT, CDR2 YYEEEE. Using reference TRBV5-6 and TRBJ1-3 for the parts outside the CDR3, the full variable domain is DAGVTQSPTHLIKTRGQQVTLRCSPKSGHDTVSWYQQALGQGPQFIFQYYEEEERQRGNFPDRFSGHQFPNYSSELNVNALLLGDSALYLCASSFRPENTIYFGEGSWLTVV.

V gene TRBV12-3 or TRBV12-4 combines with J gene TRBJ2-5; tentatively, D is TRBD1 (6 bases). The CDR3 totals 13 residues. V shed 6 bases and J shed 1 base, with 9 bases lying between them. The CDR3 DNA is TGTGCCAGCAGGCAGGGGACCCAAGAGACCCAGTACTTC. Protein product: CASRQGTQETQYF.

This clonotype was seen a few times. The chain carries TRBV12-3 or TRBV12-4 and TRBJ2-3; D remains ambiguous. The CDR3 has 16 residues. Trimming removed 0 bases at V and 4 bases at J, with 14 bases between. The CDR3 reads CASSLALSRDPDTQYF. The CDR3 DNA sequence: TGTGCCAGCAGTTTAGCGCTGTCGCGAGACCCAGATACGCAGTATTTT.

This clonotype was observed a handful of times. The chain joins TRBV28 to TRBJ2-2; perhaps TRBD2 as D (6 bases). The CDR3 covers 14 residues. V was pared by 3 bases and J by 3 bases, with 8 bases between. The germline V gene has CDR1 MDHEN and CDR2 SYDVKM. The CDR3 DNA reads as TGTGCCAGCAGTTTCCGGGGGTACACCGGGGAGCTGTTTTTT. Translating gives CASSFRGYTGELFF.

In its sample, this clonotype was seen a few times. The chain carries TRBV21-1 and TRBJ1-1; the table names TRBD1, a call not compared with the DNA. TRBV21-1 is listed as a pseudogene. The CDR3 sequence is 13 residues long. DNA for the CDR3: TGTGCCAGCAAGTTACGCAGGGACACTGAAGCTTTCTTT. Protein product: CASKLRRDTEAFF.

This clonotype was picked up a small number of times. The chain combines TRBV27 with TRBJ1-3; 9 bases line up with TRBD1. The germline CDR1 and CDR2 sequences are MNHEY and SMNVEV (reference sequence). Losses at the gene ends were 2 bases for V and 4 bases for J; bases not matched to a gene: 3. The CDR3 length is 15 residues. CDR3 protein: CASSLRGQGGNTIYF. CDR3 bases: TGTGCCAGCAGTTTACGCGGACAGGGGGGAAACACCATATATTTT.

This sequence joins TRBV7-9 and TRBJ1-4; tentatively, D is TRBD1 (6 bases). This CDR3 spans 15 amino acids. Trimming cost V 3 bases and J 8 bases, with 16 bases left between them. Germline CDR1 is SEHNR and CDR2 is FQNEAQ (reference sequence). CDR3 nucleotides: TGTGCCAGCAGCTTTGGACAGCCCGGGGGGGAAAAACTGTTTTTT. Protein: CASSFGQPGGEKLFF.

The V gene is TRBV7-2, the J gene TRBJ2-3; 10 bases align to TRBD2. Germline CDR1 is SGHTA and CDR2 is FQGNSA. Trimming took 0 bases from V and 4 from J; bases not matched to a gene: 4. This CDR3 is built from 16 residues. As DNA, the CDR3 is TGTGCCAGCAGCTTAGCGGCTAGCGGGAGCGCAGATACGCAGTATTTT. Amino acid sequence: CASSLAASGSADTQYF.

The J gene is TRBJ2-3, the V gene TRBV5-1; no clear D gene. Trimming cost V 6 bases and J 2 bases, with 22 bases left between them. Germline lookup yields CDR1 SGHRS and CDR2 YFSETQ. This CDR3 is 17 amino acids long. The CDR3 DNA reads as TGCGCCAGCAAACTTAAAGACGGGCAGAGGAACACAGATACGCAGTATTTT. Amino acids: CASKLKDGQRNTDTQYF. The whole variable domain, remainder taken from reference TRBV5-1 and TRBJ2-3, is KAGVTQTPRYLIKTRGQQVTLSCSPISGHRSVSWYQQTPGQGLQFLFEYFSETQRNKGNFPGRFSGRQFSNSRSEMNVSTLELGDSALYLCASKLKDGQRNTDTQYFGPGTRLTVL.

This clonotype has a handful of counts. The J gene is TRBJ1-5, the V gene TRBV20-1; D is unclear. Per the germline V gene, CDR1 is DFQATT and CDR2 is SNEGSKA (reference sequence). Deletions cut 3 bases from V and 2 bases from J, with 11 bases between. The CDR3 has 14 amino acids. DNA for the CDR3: TGCAGTGCTAGTAACGGGAATGGCAATCAGCCCCAGCATTTT. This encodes CSASNGNGNQPQHF.

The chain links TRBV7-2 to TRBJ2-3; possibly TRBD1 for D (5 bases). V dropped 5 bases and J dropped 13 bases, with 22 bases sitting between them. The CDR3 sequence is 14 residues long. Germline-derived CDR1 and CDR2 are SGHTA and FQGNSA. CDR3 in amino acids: CASSTSPPQGKKYF. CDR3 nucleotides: TGTGCCAGCAGCACCAGCCCCCCCCAGGGCAAGAAGTATTTT.

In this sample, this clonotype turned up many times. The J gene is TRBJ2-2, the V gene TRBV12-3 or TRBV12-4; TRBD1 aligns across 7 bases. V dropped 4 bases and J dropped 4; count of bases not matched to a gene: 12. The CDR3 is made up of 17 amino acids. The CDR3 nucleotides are TGTGCCAGCAGTTCGAATCCCTACAGGGGCGTCACCGGGGAGCTGTTTTTT. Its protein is CASSSNPYRGVTGELFF.

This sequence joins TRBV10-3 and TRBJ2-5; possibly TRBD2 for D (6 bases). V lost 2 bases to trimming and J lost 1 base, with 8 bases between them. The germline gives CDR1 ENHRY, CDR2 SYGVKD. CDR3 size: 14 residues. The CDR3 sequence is CAISEGLTQETQYF. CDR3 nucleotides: TGTGCCATCAGTGAGGGACTAACCCAAGAGACCCAGTACTTC.

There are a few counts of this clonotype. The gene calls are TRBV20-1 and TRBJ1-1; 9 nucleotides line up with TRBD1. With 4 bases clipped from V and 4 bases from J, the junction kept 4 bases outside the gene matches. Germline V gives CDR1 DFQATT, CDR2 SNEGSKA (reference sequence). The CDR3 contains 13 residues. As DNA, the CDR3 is TGCAGTGCTACCGACAGGGGGAGCACTGAAGCTTTCTTT. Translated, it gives CSATDRGSTEAFF.